This T cell receptor beta chain was sequenced during a study of blood T cell repertoires in COVID-19. Across the whole study: Sample material is recorded as cDNA or gDNA derived from T cells, B-cell-depleted T cells, or PBMCs.

The authors' processing: Amplifying reference gene primers gave estimates of nucleated cell counts. Generated by immunoSEQ multiplex PCR, the TCRdb table keeps only in-frame clones and is missing some. The DNA was the basis for D and trimming; V, J and clone size are from that table. The sample lists more than 250,000 clones; about 83% were seen once. J lost 5 bases, V lost 9 bases, and 10 bases had no gene match. This CDR3 is built from 17 residues. Germline V gene sequence: CDR1 KGHDR, CDR2 SFDVKD. Residents of 24 US areas, aged 18 to 89 years, made up the participants. Participant reports of clinical history set cohort assignment.

Material for sequencing was PBMCs or T cells enriched from blood (not recorded which). This chain uses TRBV24-1 with TRBJ2-2; 14 bases are shared with TRBD2. This sequence originates from a woman in her thirties or forties who had recovered from COVID-19. The CDR3 DNA reads as TGTGCCACCGCCGGGACTAGCGGGAGAGAGTATACCGGGGAGCTGTTTTTT. This encodes CATAGTSGREYTGELFF.